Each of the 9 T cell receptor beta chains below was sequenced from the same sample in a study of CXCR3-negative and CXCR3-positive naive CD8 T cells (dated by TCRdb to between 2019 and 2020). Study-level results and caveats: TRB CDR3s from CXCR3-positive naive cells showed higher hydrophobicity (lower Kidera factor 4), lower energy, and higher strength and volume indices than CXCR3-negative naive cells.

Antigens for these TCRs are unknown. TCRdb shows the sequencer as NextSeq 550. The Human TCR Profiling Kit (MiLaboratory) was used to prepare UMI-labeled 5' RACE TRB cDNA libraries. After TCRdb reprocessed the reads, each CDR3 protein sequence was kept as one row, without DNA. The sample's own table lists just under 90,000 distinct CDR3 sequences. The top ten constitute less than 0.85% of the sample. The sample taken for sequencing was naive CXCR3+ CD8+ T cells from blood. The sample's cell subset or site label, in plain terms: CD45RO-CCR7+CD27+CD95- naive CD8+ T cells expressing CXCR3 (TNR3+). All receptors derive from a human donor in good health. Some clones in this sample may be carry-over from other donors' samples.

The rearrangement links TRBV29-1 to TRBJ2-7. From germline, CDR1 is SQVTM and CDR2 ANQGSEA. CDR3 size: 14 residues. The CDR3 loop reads CSAVDGWSSYEQYF.

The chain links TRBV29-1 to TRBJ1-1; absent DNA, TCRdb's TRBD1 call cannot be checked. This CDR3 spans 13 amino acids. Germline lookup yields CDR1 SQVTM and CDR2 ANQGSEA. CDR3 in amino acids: CSVEPPGNTEAFF.

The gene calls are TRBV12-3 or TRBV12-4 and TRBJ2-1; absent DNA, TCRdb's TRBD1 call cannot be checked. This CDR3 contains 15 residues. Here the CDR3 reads CASSPQGVRYNEQFF.

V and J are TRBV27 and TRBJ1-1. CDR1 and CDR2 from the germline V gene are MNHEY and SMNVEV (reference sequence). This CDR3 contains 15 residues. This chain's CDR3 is CASSLFGGENTEAFF.

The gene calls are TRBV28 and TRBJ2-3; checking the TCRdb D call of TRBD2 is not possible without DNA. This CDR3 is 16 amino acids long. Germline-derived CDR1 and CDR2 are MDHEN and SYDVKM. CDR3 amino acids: CASSRLLAGVGDTQYF.

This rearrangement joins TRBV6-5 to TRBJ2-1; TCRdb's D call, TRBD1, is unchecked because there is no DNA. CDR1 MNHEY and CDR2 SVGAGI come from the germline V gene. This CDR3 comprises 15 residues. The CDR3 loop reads CASSYGGDSYNEQFF.

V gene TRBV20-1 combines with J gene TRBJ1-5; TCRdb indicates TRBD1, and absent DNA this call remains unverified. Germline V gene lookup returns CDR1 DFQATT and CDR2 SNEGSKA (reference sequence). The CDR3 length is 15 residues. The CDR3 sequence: CSARAGSGTNQPQHF.

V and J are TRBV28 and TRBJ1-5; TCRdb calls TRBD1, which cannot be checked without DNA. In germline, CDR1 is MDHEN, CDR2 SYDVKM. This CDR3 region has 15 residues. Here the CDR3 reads CASSSKRQGSLPQHF. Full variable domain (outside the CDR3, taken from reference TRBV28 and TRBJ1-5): DVKVTQSSRYLVKRTGEKVFLECVQDMDHENMFWYRQDPGLGLRLIYFSYDVKMKEKGDIPEGYSVSREKKERFSLILESASTNQTSMYLCASSSKRQGSLPQHFGDGTRLSIL.

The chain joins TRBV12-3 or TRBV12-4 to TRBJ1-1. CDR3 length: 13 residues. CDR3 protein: CASSLGTSTEAFF.